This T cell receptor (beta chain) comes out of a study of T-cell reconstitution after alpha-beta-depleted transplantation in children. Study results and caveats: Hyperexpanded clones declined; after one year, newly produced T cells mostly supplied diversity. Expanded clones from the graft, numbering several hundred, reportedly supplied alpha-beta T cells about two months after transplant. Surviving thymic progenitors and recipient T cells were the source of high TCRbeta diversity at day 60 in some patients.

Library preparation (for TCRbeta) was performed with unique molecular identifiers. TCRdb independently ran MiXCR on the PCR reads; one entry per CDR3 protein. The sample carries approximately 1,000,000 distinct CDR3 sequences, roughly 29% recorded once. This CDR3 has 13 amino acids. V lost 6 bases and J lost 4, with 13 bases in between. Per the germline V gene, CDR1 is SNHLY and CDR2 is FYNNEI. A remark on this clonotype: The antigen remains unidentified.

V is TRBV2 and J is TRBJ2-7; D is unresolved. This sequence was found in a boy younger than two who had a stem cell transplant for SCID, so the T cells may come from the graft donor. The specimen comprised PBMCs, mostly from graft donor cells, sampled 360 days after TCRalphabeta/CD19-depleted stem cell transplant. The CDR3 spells CASRRSALYEQYF. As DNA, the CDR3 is TGTGCCAGCAGACGGTCAGCCCTGTACGAGCAGTACTTC.